The source of this T cell receptor (beta chain) is a study of OX40 agonist ivuxolimab in advanced cancers. Findings and limits, study-wide: Relative to CD4+, CD8+ T cells held more expanded clones on average. The authors also found low normalized T-cell clonal expansion in some nonresponders.

Libraries were prepared by immunoSEQ multiplex PCR; TCRdb keeps only in-frame clonotypes and omits some of them. Of 65,000 to 70,000 clones listed, 90% are singletons. Germline-derived CDR1 and CDR2 are MNHNS and SASEGT. Trimming cost V 7 bases and J 2 bases; bases outside gene matches: 5. The CDR3 runs to 13 residues. On this clone: No antigen is known for it.

The TCR was taken from an adult with an advanced solid tumor such as melanoma, head and neck, liver or kidney cancer. The sequencing used CD4+ or CD8+ T cells sorted from blood, collected in a trial of the OX40 agonist ivuxolimab. The rearrangement joins TRBV6-1 to TRBJ2-7; 7 bases fit TRBD1. DNA of the CDR3: TGTGCCAGCAAAGGACAGGCGACCTACGAGCAGTACTTC. This encodes CASKGQATYEQYF.